The 22 T cell receptor beta chains reported below all come from one sample, sequenced in a study of T cell repertoires in cytomegalovirus infection. Via MiXCR, TCRdb re-called the reads, giving one row per CDR3 protein. The sample includes around 69,000 distinct CDR3 sequences, 20% of them seen just once. Their target antigens are unknown. The sample consisted of CD8+ T cells from cultured PBMCs, taken from culture after CMV antigen stimulation. These receptors were obtained from a human donor in good health (CMV status not recorded). Some clones in this sample may be carry-over from other donors' samples.

V is TRBV27 and J is TRBJ1-2; possible D gene TRBD1, 5 bases. The CDR3 has 14 amino acids. Germline V CDR1 and CDR2: MNHEY, SMNVEV (reference sequence). Trimming cost V 3 bases and J 8 bases, with 16 bases left between them. The CDR3 DNA follows: TGTGCCAGCAGTTTCCTTGCCAGGGAAGAAGGCTACACCTTC. This translates into CASSFLAREEGYTF.

The V gene is TRBV5-1, the J gene TRBJ1-2, with D uncertain. Germline CDR1 reads SGHRS; CDR2 reads YFSETQ. The CDR3 totals 16 residues. V was clipped by 2 bases and J by 2 bases, with 16 bases between them. CDR3: CASSFYLTDLNYGYTF. In DNA, the CDR3 is TGCGCCAGCAGCTTCTACCTGACGGACTTAAACTATGGCTACACCTTC. The variable domain in full, with the rest retrieved from reference TRBV5-1 and TRBJ1-2, is KAGVTQTPRYLIKTRGQQVTLSCSPISGHRSVSWYQQTPGQGLQFLFEYFSETQRNKGNFPGRFSGRQFSNSRSEMNVSTLELGDSALYLCASSFYLTDLNYGYTFGSGTRLTVV.

This chain connects TRBV6-1 to TRBJ1-6; 7 bases map to TRBD1. This CDR3 is 16 amino acids long. V shed 4 bases, J shed 7 bases, and the junction held 10 bases outside the gene matches. Germline assignment: CDR1 MNHNS and CDR2 SASEGT. DNA for the CDR3: TGTGCCAGCAGTGGCCCGGCGGGGACAGTCAATTCACCCCTCCACTTT. Translation gives CASSGPAGTVNSPLHF.

This clonotype has just a few counts. The chain is built from TRBV5-6 and TRBJ2-3; D not resolved. Trimming stripped 3 bases from V and 2 bases from J, with 7 bases between. Per the germline V gene, CDR1 is SGHDT and CDR2 is YYEEEE. This CDR3 contains 13 residues. The CDR3 nucleotides read TGTGCCAGCAGCTCGATTATCACAGATACGCAGTATTTT. As protein: CASSSIITDTQYF. The full variable domain, in which reference TRBV5-6 and TRBJ2-3 provide the parts outside the CDR3, is DAGVTQSPTHLIKTRGQQVTLRCSPKSGHDTVSWYQQALGQGPQFIFQYYEEEERQRGNFPDRFSGHQFPNYSSELNVNALLLGDSALYLCASSSIITDTQYFGPGTRLTVL.

This clonotype came up a few times. The junction departs from germline at one end; a sequencing error may be responsible. The chain combines TRBV7-2 with TRBJ1-2; no reliable D call. The V gene's germline CDR1 is SGHTA and CDR2 FQGNSA. CDR3 length: 13 amino acids. The CDR3 loop is CASSLDPDHQFSF. CDR3 nucleotide sequence: TGTGCCAGCAGCTTAGACCCCGACCACCAATTCTCTTTC.

The chain employs TRBV27 and TRBJ1-1; D gene unclear. This CDR3 spans 14 amino acids. V lost 2 bases and J lost 5, with 12 bases in between. Germline loops: CDR1 MNHEY, CDR2 SMNVEV (reference sequence). The CDR3 coding sequence is TGTGCCAGCAGTTTACAGGTTGGGTGGACTGAAGCTTTCTTT. Its protein product is CASSLQVGWTEAFF.

The rearrangement links TRBV12-3 or TRBV12-4 to TRBJ2-3; 8 nucleotides align to TRBD2. The CDR3 runs 16 residues. The J segment lost 0 bases and the V segment lost 8 bases, leaving 10 bases of the junction unmatched. For the CDR3, the DNA is TGTGCCAGCGGAGGGGGAGCGGGGGTGAGCACAGATACGCAGTATTTT. Residues: CASGGGAGVSTDTQYF.

This clonotype was seen only a few times. The chain recombines TRBV4-3 with TRBJ1-2; D unclear. Trimming pared 3 bases from V and 3 bases from J, leaving 17 bases between. CDR1 LGHNA and CDR2 YSLEER come from the germline V gene. The length of the CDR3 is 16 residues. CDR3: CASSHLPGNLDYGYTF. As DNA, the CDR3 is TGCGCCAGCAGCCATCTCCCCGGGAACCTAGACTATGGCTACACCTTC.

A few counts support this clonotype. The V gene is TRBV7-2, the J gene TRBJ2-7, with a possible D match to TRBD2 (6 bases). This CDR3 has 13 amino acids. Germline V gene data show CDR1 as SGHTA and CDR2 as FQGNSA. V shed 5 bases and J shed 3 bases, with 11 bases lying between them. CDR3 coding DNA: TGTGCCAGCAGCCCTTTAGCGGACTACGAGCAGTACTTC. Translated: CASSPLADYEQYF.

This clonotype has only a few counts. The rearrangement uses TRBV5-6 and TRBJ1-1, with D maybe TRBD1 (5 bases). V shed 5 bases and J shed 0 bases, with 14 bases lying between them. Looked up from germline, CDR1 is SGHDT and CDR2 is YYEEEE. This CDR3 has 15 residues. CDR3 protein: CASSSGPHLNTEAFF. The CDR3 DNA reads as TGTGCCAGCAGTTCGGGACCCCATTTGAACACTGAAGCTTTCTTT.

This clonotype was seen a few times. The chain uses TRBV28 and TRBJ2-1; a weak D match, TRBD2 (5 bases). V was clipped by 7 bases and J by 8 bases, with 21 bases between them. The V gene's germline CDR1 is MDHEN and CDR2 SYDVKM. The CDR3 runs to 15 residues. CDR3 nucleotides: TGTGCCAGCACCTCAGCGGCTGCCCTACACGATGAGCAGTTCTTC. Encoded protein: CASTSAAALHDEQFF.

The rearrangement links TRBV7-8 to TRBJ1-5; possible D gene TRBD1, 6 bases. The CDR3 is 14 amino acids. With 4 bases removed from V and 7 bases from J, the gap between germline ends came to 14 bases. The germline V gene encodes CDR1 SGHVS and CDR2 FQNEAQ. The CDR3 nucleotides read TGTGCCAGCAGCTACTCAGGGGACGGGCAGCCCCAGCATTTT. It specifies CASSYSGDGQPQHF.

This clonotype was recorded only once. This chain joins TRBV7-6 and TRBJ2-3; weak D call: TRBD2 (6 bases). Trimming left V 1 base short and J 5 bases short, with 16 bases between. CDR1 and CDR2 from the germline V gene are SGHVS and FNYEAQ. The CDR3 is 16 amino acids. Here the CDR3 DNA reads TGTGCCAGCAGCTTAGAAGGCAGGATGGGGGGAGATACGCAGTATTTT. Protein sequence: CASSLEGRMGGDTQYF.

In this sample, this clonotype turned up a few times. The V gene is TRBV6-1, the J gene TRBJ1-1; D unclear. The V gene's germline CDR1 is MNHNS and CDR2 SASEGT. V lost 3 bases, J lost 1 base, and 6 bases lay in between. The CDR3 consists of 13 residues. In DNA, the CDR3 is TGTGCCAGCAGTGAGTCGGAGAACACTGAAGCTTTCTTT. Translating it yields CASSESENTEAFF.

In this sample, this clonotype turned up many times. V gene TRBV10-3 combines with J gene TRBJ1-2; the match to TRBD1 covers 12 bases. Looked up from germline, CDR1 is ENHRY and CDR2 is SYGVKD. The CDR3 extends over 16 amino acids. V lost 8 bases, J lost 2 bases, and 9 bases stayed unmatched. DNA of the CDR3: TGTGCCATCGGAGGGGACAGGGGGCGGCCAAACTATGGCTACACCTTC. This sequence encodes CAIGGDRGRPNYGYTF.

The chain recombines TRBV6-1 with TRBJ2-7, with 9 nucleotides matching TRBD1. CDR1 MNHNS and CDR2 SASEGT come from the germline V gene. After removal of 0 bases from V and 2 bases from J, the junction contained 8 bases not matched to a gene. CDR3 length equals 17 residues. CDR3 amino acids: CASSEAQWGQGPYEQYF. CDR3 DNA sequence: TGTGCCAGCAGTGAAGCGCAATGGGGACAGGGCCCCTACGAGCAGTACTTC.

This chain joins TRBV5-4 and TRBJ1-6, with no clear D. Germline lookup yields CDR1 SGHNT and CDR2 YYREEE (reference sequence). The CDR3 length is 15 residues. Trimming removed 0 bases at V and 6 bases at J, with 10 bases between. CDR3 amino acids: CASSLGRDVNSPLHF. CDR3 coding DNA: TGTGCCAGCAGCTTGGGTAGAGACGTTAATTCACCCCTCCACTTT.

The rearrangement joins TRBV20-1 to TRBJ1-1; a weak D match, TRBD1 (5 bases). Trimming removed 3 bases at V and 1 base at J, with 15 bases between. The CDR3 spans 15 residues. In germline, CDR1 is DFQATT, CDR2 SNEGSKA (reference sequence). The CDR3 sequence: CSASLSGPANTEAFF. The CDR3, as DNA: TGCAGTGCTAGTCTTTCAGGGCCTGCGAACACTGAAGCTTTCTTT.

This clonotype was seen a handful of times. The rearrangement links TRBV27 to TRBJ1-1, with TRBD1 identical over 7 bases. Germline loops: CDR1 MNHEY, CDR2 SMNVEV (reference sequence). The CDR3 is made up of 13 amino acids. Losses at the gene ends were 5 bases for V and 7 bases for J; bases not matched to a gene: 7. The CDR3 DNA is TGTGCCAGCAGTATTCACCGGGACAGTGAAGCTTTCTTT. It specifies CASSIHRDSEAFF.

This clonotype was seen a handful of times. The V and J genes are TRBV7-2 and TRBJ1-1; no clear D. The V end lost 0 bases, the J end lost 0 bases, and 5 bases lay between the germline ends. This CDR3 contains 14 residues. CDR1 SGHTA and CDR2 FQGNSA come from the germline V gene. The CDR3 is CASSLAWMNTEAFF. The CDR3 DNA follows: TGTGCCAGCAGCTTAGCCTGGATGAACACTGAAGCTTTCTTT.

This clonotype came up a few times. This rearrangement joins TRBV6-6 to TRBJ2-5; D gene ambiguous. Germline CDR1 is MNHNY and CDR2 is SVGAGI (reference sequence). Trimming removed 6 bases at V and 0 bases at J, with 14 bases between. The CDR3 length is 15 residues. CDR3 region: CASRASEGNQETQYF. The CDR3 DNA reads as TGTGCCAGCAGAGCCTCGGAAGGGAACCAAGAGACCCAGTACTTC.

V usage is TRBV6-6 and J usage is TRBJ2-7, with 7 bases that match TRBD2. The CDR3 totals 15 residues. The V and J ends lost 0 bases and 2 bases, in that order; junction bases with no gene match: 4. Looked up from germline, CDR1 is MNHNY and CDR2 is SVGAGI (reference sequence). Written as DNA, the CDR3 is TGTGCCAGCAGTTACTCCCGGGGGGTAGCCTACGAGCAGTACTTC. Amino acid sequence: CASSYSRGVAYEQYF.